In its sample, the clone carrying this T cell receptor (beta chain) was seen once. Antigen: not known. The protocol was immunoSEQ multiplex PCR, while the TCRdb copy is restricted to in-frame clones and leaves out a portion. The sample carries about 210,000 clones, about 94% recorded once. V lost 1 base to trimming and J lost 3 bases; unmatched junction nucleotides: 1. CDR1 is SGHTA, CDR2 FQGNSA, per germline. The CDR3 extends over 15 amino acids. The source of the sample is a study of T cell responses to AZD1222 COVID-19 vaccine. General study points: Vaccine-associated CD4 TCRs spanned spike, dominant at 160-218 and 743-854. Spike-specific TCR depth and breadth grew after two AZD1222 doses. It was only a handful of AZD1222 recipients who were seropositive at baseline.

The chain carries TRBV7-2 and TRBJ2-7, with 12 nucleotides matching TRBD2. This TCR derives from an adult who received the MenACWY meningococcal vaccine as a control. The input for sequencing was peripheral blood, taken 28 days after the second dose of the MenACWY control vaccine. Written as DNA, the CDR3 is TGTGCCAGCAGCTTAGTACTAGCGGGAGGCTACGAGCAGTACTTC. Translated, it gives CASSLVLAGGYEQYF.